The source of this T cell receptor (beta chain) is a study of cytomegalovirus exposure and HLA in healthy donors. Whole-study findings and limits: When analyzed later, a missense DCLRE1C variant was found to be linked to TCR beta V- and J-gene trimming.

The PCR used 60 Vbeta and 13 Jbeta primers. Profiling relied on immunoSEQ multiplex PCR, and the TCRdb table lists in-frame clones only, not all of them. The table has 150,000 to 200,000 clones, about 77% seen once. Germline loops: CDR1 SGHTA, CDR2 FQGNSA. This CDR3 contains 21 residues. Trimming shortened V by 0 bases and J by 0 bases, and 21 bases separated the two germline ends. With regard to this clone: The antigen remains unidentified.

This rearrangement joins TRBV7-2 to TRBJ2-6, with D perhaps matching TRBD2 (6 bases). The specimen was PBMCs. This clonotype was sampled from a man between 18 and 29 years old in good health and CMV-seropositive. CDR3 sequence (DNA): TGTGCCAGCAGCTTAGCCCGGCAGTGGGGGGTAAGGAACTCTGGGGCCAACGTCCTGACTTTC. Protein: CASSLARQWGVRNSGANVLTF.